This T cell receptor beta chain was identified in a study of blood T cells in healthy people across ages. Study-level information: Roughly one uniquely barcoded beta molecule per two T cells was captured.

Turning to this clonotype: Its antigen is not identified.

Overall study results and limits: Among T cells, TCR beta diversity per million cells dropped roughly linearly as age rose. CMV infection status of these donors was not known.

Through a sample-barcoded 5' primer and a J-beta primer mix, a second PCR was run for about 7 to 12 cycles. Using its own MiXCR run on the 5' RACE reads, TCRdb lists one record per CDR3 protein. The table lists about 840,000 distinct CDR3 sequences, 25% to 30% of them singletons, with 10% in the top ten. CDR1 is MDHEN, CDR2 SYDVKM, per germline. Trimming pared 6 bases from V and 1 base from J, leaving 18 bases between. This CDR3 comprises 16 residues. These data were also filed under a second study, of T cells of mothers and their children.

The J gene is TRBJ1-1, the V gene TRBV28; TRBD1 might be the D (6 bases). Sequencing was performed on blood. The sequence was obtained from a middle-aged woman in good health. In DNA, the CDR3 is TGTGCCAGCAGCCTCATCCCTGGAGGGGGGAACACTGAAGCTTTCTTT. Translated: CASSLIPGGGNTEAFF.